These 6 T cell receptor beta chains were all obtained from the same sample, sequenced in a study of shared clonotypes between healthy human individuals. The method was immunoSEQ multiplex PCR; TCRdb's version includes in-frame clones alone and lacks a portion of them. This table has about 490,000 clones, 76% appearing once. Sequenced input: PBMCs. These receptor sequences come from a woman aged 40 to 55 in good health. Some clones in this sample may be carry-over from other donors' samples.

This clone was observed a handful of times. This rearrangement joins TRBV28 to TRBJ2-7; TRBD2 matches at 9 bases. The junction had 14 bases not matched to a gene; V was cut back by 2 bases and J by 0 bases. The CDR3 is made up of 19 amino acids. From germline, CDR1 is MDHEN and CDR2 SYDVKM. CDR3 sequence reads: CASSLLLGASGMSSYEQYF. CDR3 in DNA: TGTGCCAGCAGTTTACTTCTTGGCGCTAGCGGGATGAGCTCCTACGAGCAGTACTTC.

This chain links TRBV5-6 with TRBJ1-2; D ambiguous. With 5 bases removed from V and 4 bases from J, the gap between germline ends came to 15 bases. Germline assignment: CDR1 SGHDT and CDR2 YYEEEE. The CDR3 is 14 amino acids. CDR3 nucleotides: TGTGCCAGCAGTACCGGACGAGGAGTCTATGGCTACACCTTC. The encoded protein is CASSTGRGVYGYTF.

The chain links TRBV2 to TRBJ2-7, with D perhaps TRBD1 (5 bases). The CDR3 is 14 residues long. Germline V gene data show CDR1 as SNHLY and CDR2 as FYNNEI. V dropped 6 bases and J dropped 2 bases, with 14 bases sitting between them. CDR3 nucleotides: TGTGCCAGCAGAGGCAGGGTTTTCCCCTACGAGCAGTACTTC. Translation gives CASRGRVFPYEQYF. Supplemented by reference TRBV2 and TRBJ2-7, the full variable domain reads EPEVTQTPSHQVTQMGQEVILRCVPISNHLYFYWYRQILGQKVEFLVSFYNNEISEKSEIFDDQFSVERPDGSNFTLKIRSTKLEDSAMYFCASRGRVFPYEQYFGPGTRLTVT.

In the case of this clone: The likely explanation is a read error, given a far larger clone one base away. V and J are TRBV29-1 and TRBJ1-1; tentative D call: TRBD1 (6 bases). The CDR3 totals 13 residues. CDR1 is SQVTM and CDR2 is ANQGSEA in the germline V gene. In nucleotides, the CDR3 is TGCAGCGCTTACCGGGACAAGGATGCTGAAGCTTTATTT. Amino acid sequence: CSAYRDKDAEALF.

The chain joins TRBV25-1 to TRBJ2-3; 8 nucleotides match TRBD2. Germline V CDR1 and CDR2: MGHDK, SYGVNS. V was pared by 0 bases and J by 3 bases, with 2 bases of the junction left unmatched. CDR3 length: 15 amino acids. The CDR3 here is CASSEYGLATDTQYF. The CDR3 DNA reads as TGTGCCAGCAGTGAATATGGACTAGCAACAGATACGCAGTATTTT.

As to this clone: The sample carries other DNA sequences with the same CDR3. J is TRBJ2-1 and V is TRBV18, with TRBD2 matching over 9 bases. The germline V gene has CDR1 KGHSH and CDR2 LQKENI. V lost 3 bases to trimming and J lost 8 bases; unmatched junction nucleotides: 5. The CDR3 has 14 residues. CDR3 coding DNA: TGTGCCAGCTCACCGGGGCGGGAGGGGGATGAGCAGTTCTTC. Translating gives CASSPGREGDEQFF.